This T cell receptor (beta chain) was documented in a study of blood T cell repertoires in COVID-19. Study-level information: Sites across the United States, Italy and Spain contributed samples from acute and convalescent COVID-19.

Only in-frame clones appear in the TCRdb table, and some are missing; sequencing was by immunoSEQ multiplex PCR. The sample contains roughly 350,000 clones, about 92% of which appear only once. CDR1 and CDR2 (germline): LGHNA, YNFKEQ. The CDR3 contains 23 residues. The V gene end was trimmed by 4 bases and the J gene end by 1 base; junction bases not matched to a gene: 24. The sequencing sample was made of PBMCs or T cells enriched from blood (not recorded which). V is TRBV4-2 and J is TRBJ2-3; 12 nucleotides line up with TRBD2. The clonotype originates from a woman between 25 and 40 years old who had recovered from COVID-19. This chain's CDR3 is CASSPGTAAATSTSGRRTDTQYF. In DNA form, the CDR3 reads TGTGCCAGCAGCCCGGGGACAGCCGCCGCTACGTCGACTAGCGGGAGACGCACAGATACGCAGTATTTT.